The entry below gives a single TCR beta chain sequence along with its context. Random hexamers were used to reverse transcribe an amount of roughly 0.45 to 1 ug RNA. Amplification of TCR beta CDR3 spanned 54 Vbeta and 13 Jbeta via immunoSEQ multiplex PCR. TCRdb passed the immunoSEQ multiplex PCR reads through MiXCR, listing each CDR3 protein once. The data show 75,000 to 95,000 distinct CDR3 sequences, roughly 90% seen once. This sample is part of a study of CD8 T cells in Susac syndrome. The CDR3 runs to 11 residues. Trimming took 5 bases from V and 5 from J, leaving 10 bases between them. CDR1 is GTSNPN, CDR2 SVGIG, per germline (reference sequence).

The V call is TRBV30, the J call TRBJ2-7; D may correspond to TRBD1 or TRBD2 (5 bases each). The sequenced sample was CD8+ T cells from PBMCs. The receptor was isolated from a human donor with multiple sclerosis. The CDR3 DNA is TGTGCCTGGGACAGCGGACACGAGCAGTACTTC. Translating it yields CAWDSGHEQYF.